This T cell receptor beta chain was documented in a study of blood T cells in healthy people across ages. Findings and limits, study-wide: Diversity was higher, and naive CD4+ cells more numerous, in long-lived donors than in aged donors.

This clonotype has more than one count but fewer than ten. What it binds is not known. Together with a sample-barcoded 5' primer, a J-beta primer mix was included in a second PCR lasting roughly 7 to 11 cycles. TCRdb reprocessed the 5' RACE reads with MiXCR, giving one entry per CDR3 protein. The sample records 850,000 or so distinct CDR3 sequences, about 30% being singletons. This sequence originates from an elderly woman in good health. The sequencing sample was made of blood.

The CDR3 nucleotides are TGTGCCAGCTCACCACGGGACAGGGCCCTGAAACGGTCACCCCTCCACTTT. It is translated as CASSPRDRALKRSPLHF. V and J are TRBV18 and TRBJ1-6, with TRBD1 identical over 9 bases. CDR3 length: 17 amino acids. The V gene end was trimmed by 1 base and the J gene end by 10 bases; junction bases not matched to a gene: 11. Germline CDR1 is KGHSH and CDR2 is LQKENI.